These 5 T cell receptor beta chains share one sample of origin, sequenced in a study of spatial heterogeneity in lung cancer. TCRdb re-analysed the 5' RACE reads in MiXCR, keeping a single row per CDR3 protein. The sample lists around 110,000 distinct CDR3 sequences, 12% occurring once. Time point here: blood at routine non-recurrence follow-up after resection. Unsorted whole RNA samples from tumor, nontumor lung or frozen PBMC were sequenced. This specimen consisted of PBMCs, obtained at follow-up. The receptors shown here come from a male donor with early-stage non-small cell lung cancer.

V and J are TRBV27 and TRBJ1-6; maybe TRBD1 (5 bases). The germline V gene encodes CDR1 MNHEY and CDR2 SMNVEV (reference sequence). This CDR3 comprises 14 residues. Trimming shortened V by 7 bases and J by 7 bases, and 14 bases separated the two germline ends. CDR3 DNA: TGTGCCAGCACATGGAGCAAGGGGAATTCACCCCTCCACTTT. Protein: CASTWSKGNSPLHF.

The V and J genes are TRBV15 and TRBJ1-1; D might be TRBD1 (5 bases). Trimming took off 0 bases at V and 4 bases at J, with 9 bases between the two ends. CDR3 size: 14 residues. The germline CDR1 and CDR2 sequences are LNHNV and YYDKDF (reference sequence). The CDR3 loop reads CATSREKGLTEAFF. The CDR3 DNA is TGTGCCACCAGCAGAGAGAAGGGGCTCACTGAAGCTTTCTTT. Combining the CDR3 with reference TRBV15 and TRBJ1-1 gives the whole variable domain DAMVIQNPRYQVTQFGKPVTLSCSQTLNHNVMYWYQQKSSQAPKLLFHYYDKDFNNEADTPDNFQSRRPNTSFCFLDIRSPGLGDTAMYLCATSREKGLTEAFFGQGTRLTVV.

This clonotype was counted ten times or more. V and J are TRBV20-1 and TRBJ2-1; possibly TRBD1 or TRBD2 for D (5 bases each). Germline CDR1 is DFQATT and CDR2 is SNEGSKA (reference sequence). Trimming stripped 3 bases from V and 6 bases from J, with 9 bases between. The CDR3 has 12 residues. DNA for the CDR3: TGCAGTGCTAGGGGGGTTCGCAATGAGCAGTTCTTC. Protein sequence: CSARGVRNEQFF.

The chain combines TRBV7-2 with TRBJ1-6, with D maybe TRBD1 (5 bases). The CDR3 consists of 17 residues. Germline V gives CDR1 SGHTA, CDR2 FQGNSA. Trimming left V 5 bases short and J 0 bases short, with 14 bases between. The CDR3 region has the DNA TGTGCCAGCAGCCAGGGACCTAGAAGCTCCTATAATTCACCCCTCCACTTT. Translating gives CASSQGPRSSYNSPLHF.

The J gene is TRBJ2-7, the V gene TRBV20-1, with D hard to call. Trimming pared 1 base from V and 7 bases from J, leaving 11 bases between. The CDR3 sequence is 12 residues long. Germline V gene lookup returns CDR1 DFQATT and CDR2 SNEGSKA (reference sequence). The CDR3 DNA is TGCAGTGCTAGAGCCGAAGGGCAAGAGCAGTACTTC. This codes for CSARAEGQEQYF.